Below, 9 T cell receptor beta chains from the same sample are listed, as sequenced in a study of molecular identifiers for immune sequencing clone quantification (dated by TCRdb to 2016 to 2018). The library was generated by PCR. Sequencing used an Illumina HiSeq 4000. The public reads were quality trimmed at Q25 with fastp and then assembled into clones with MiXCR by TCRdb, keeping productive beta chains. Here each entry gathers all rows of one CDR3 protein and keeps the most common genes and DNA. This sample is represented by 550,000 to 750,000 distinct CDR3 sequences; roughly 21% of them were singletons. The ten largest clones take up around 0.86% of the sample. The specimen sequenced was naive CD8+ T cells from blood, with Jurkat cell RNA spiked in. Interpreted using the paper, the cell subset or site label stands for: FACS-sorted CD8+CD4-CCR7+CD45RA+ naive T cells. Source of these receptors: a human donor in good health. Some libraries in this study had Jurkat cell RNA spiked in.

This clonotype was picked up a small number of times. The rearrangement links TRBV12-3 or TRBV12-4 to TRBJ1-2; D is undetermined. The CDR3 runs 13 residues. The V end was cut by 2 bases, the J end by 4 bases, with 8 bases between. CDR3 loop: CASSLQFSYGYTF. DNA for the CDR3: TGTGCCAGCAGTTTACAGTTCAGCTATGGCTACACCTTC.

This clonotype was observed at least ten times. This sequence joins TRBV11-2 and TRBJ2-7; a weak D match, TRBD1 (6 bases). The CDR3 runs 16 residues. Germline V CDR1 and CDR2: SGHAT, FQNNGV. V was clipped by 5 bases and J by 6 bases, with 23 bases between them. CDR3 amino acids: CASSPIPGAALGEQYF. The CDR3 DNA is TGTGCCAGCAGCCCTATCCCAGGGGCAGCCCTCGGCGAGCAGTACTTC.

This clonotype was seen at least ten times. The chain uses TRBV6-6 and TRBJ1-5; tentative D call: TRBD1 (6 bases). The CDR3 has 14 residues. Trimming cost V 6 bases and J 6 bases, with 15 bases left between them. From germline, CDR1 is MNHNY and CDR2 SVGAGI (reference sequence). CDR3 amino acids: CASREGQTGQPQHF. As DNA, the CDR3 is TGTGCCAGCAGGGAGGGACAAACAGGTCAGCCCCAGCATTTT.

Ten or more counts support this clonotype. The rearrangement joins TRBV11-2 to TRBJ2-5; D tentatively reads TRBD1 or TRBD2 (5 bases each). Germline V gene lookup returns CDR1 SGHAT and CDR2 FQNNGV. This CDR3 comprises 16 residues. V was trimmed by 5 bases and J by 3 bases, leaving 19 bases between them. Here the CDR3 DNA reads TGTGCCAGCAGCCCCGGTTGGGGGTTTTCCAAAGAGACCCAGTACTTC. Its translation: CASSPGWGFSKETQYF.

Of note for this clonotype: A much bigger clone sits one base away, suggesting this may be a read error. The chain couples TRBV3-1 to TRBJ2-2, with D hard to call. The germline V gene has CDR1 LGHDT and CDR2 YNNKEL (reference sequence). V lost 4 bases and J 5 bases, leaving 14 bases between the germline ends. The CDR3 runs 15 residues. The CDR3 loop is CASSLLSEWTGELFF. The DNA of the CDR3 is TGTGCCAGCAGCCTCCTGAGTGAGTGGACCGGGGAGCTGTTTTTT.

This clonotype was seen at least ten times. This sequence joins TRBV29-1 and TRBJ2-2; D possibly corresponds to TRBD1 (5 bases). V gave up 4 bases and J gave up 2 bases, with 8 bases separating them. The CDR3 is 13 residues long. Looked up from germline, CDR1 is SQVTM and CDR2 is ANQGSEA. The CDR3 sequence is CSVGDRNTGELFF. CDR3 sequence (DNA): TGCAGCGTTGGTGACAGAAACACCGGGGAGCTGTTTTTT.

This clonotype has at least ten counts. CDR3 protein: CATSRGTARSDTQYF. CDR3 DNA: TGTGCCACCAGCCGTGGGACAGCTCGCTCAGATACGCAGTATTTT. The chain couples TRBV24-1 to TRBJ2-3; 7 bases fit TRBD1. The V gene's germline CDR1 is KGHDR and CDR2 SFDVKD. J lost 4 bases, V lost 7 bases, and 10 bases had no gene match. This CDR3 region has 15 residues.

This clonotype occurred many times. The chain combines TRBV20-1 with TRBJ2-7, with 10 bases lining up with TRBD2. Germline V gene data show CDR1 as DFQATT and CDR2 as SNEGSKA (reference sequence). This CDR3 has 15 residues. V shed 6 bases, J shed 0 bases, and the junction held 8 bases outside the gene matches. The CDR3: CSARSLAGASYEQYF. The CDR3 nucleotides read TGCAGTGCCCGTTCGCTAGCGGGGGCCTCCTACGAGCAGTACTTC.

Turning to this clonotype: This clone may be a read error of a much larger clone one base away. The rearrangement uses TRBV10-3 and TRBJ1-5, with 7 bases that match TRBD1. The CDR3 is 16 residues long. Germline-derived CDR1 and CDR2 are ENHRY and SYGVKD. The CDR3 DNA reads as TGTGCCATCAGTGCCGGTACTACAGGGGACAATCAGCCCCAGAATTTT. This translates into CAISAGTTGDNQPQNF.